The T cell receptor beta chain under discussion was sequenced for a study of beta chain features in type 1 diabetes. Sequencing targeted expressed TCRB transcripts, as all isolated RNA had been reverse transcribed. Naive, central memory and regulatory T cell samples came to a mean of roughly 3.6 million reads. The assay was immunoSEQ multiplex PCR, and TCRdb's table has in-frame clones only and misses some. The table includes hundreds of thousands of clones, 10% to 15% detected once. Findings and caveats of the study: In all four CD4+ subsets, TCRB CDR3 length was significantly, moderately reduced in type 1 diabetes.

Remarks on this clone: Its specificity is unknown.

This CDR3 has 13 amino acids. V lost 8 bases, J lost 6 bases, and 14 bases lay in between. Germline CDR1 and CDR2: SGHTA and FQGNSA. Sequencing input: naive CD4+ T cells from blood. The V and J genes are TRBV7-2 and TRBJ2-1, with D maybe TRBD1 (5 bases). The receptor's source is a woman between 18 and 29 years old with type 1 diabetes. CDR3 coding DNA: TGTGCCAGCCGTAGGGCAGGGCGCAATGAGCAGTTCTTC. Its protein product is CASRRAGRNEQFF.